The rows below give T cell receptor beta chains drawn from one sample of a study of blood T cell repertoires in COVID-19. TCRdb's copy holds only in-frame clones and misses some; the assay was immunoSEQ multiplex PCR. The sample has around 320,000 clones; roughly 87% are singletons. Sample: peripheral blood. The receptors shown here come from a man aged 18 to 29 with active or convalescent COVID-19. The CDR3 runs from the conserved cysteine through the conserved F or W.

j_call v_call cdr3_aa
TRBJ2-1 TRBV3-1/TRBV3-2 CASSQRGEAFNEQFF
TRBJ1-2 TRBV2 CASSPGQNYGYTF
TRBJ1-1 TRBV5-6 CASSLDGDTEAFF
TRBJ1-2 TRBV6-2/TRBV6-3 CASSYLLTGGADGYTF
TRBJ2-6 TRBV3-1/TRBV3-2 CASSQGLGHSSGANVLTF
TRBJ1-2 TRBV11-2 CASSLDWDRANYGYTF
TRBJ2-5 TRBV6-1 CASSVSAGGPQETQYF
TRBJ1-6 TRBV6-5 CASSYSRNSPLHF
TRBJ1-2 TRBV2 CASIGSSLYGYTF
TRBJ1-2 TRBV27 CASSVGTGFSGYTF
TRBJ1-1 TRBV7-9 CASSPGVTTTEAFF
TRBJ2-1 TRBV28 CASRLGRRGNEQFF
TRBJ2-7 TRBV27 CASSVSRGHEQYF
TRBJ2-7 TRBV12-5 CASGADYEQYF
TRBJ1-2 TRBV27 CASSHGGYGYTF
TRBJ1-4 TRBV2 CAGGGGPNEKLFF
TRBJ2-2 TRBV2 CASTGAGELFF